The 8 T cell receptor beta chains in this list originate from one sample, sequenced in a study of control samples from healthy donors and cancer patients. Produced via immunoSEQ multiplex PCR; TCRdb's table is partial and in-frame only. In the table there are 150,000 to 200,000 clones, approximately 90% of which are singletons. Specimen: blood. The source is a man aged 25 to 40 in good health.

The chain uses TRBV28 and TRBJ1-6; the D is unclear. The CDR3 runs to 13 residues. Germline V lookup: CDR1 MDHEN, CDR2 SYDVKM. V was shortened by 7 bases and J by 9 bases, with 13 bases between the two germline ends. CDR3 residues: CASTYMGFSPLHF. The DNA for the CDR3 is TGTGCCAGCACCTACATGGGGTTTTCACCCCTCCACTTT.

This chain connects TRBV2 to TRBJ2-3, with 7 bases that match TRBD2. Trimming cost V 7 bases and J 2 bases; bases outside gene matches: 6. The CDR3 totals 14 residues. CDR1 is SNHLY and CDR2 is FYNNEI in the germline V gene. CDR3 DNA sequence: TGTGCCAGCACCGCGGGACTAATCACAGATACGCAGTATTTT. Amino acids: CASTAGLITDTQYF.

CDR3 protein: CASSSAGAQETQYF. As DNA, the CDR3 is TGTGCCAGCAGCTCAGCGGGAGCCCAAGAGACCCAGTACTTC. The chain couples TRBV7-2 to TRBJ2-5, with 8 nucleotides matching TRBD2. This CDR3 has 14 residues. CDR1 and CDR2 (germline): SGHTA, FQGNSA. Trimming at V came to 4 bases and at J to 1 base, leaving 2 bases not matched to a gene.

This sequence joins TRBV5-6 and TRBJ1-6; tentative D call: TRBD1 (5 bases). CDR3 length: 17 amino acids. Germline values: CDR1 SGHDT, CDR2 YYEEEE. With 0 bases removed from V and 7 bases from J, the gap between germline ends came to 17 bases. CDR3 nucleotide sequence: TGTGCCAGCAGCTTGGGGGGGTACAGAAGGCTGAATTCACCCCTCCACTTT. It specifies CASSLGGYRRLNSPLHF.

This clone was counted a single time. The chain is built from TRBV30 and TRBJ1-2; tentative D call: TRBD1 (5 bases). The germline V gene encodes CDR1 GTSNPN and CDR2 SVGIG (reference sequence). Deletions cut 8 bases from V and 1 base from J, with 8 bases between. The CDR3 is 11 amino acids. The CDR3 bases are TGTGCCGGGGGGAGTAACTATGGCTACACCTTC. This encodes CAGGSNYGYTF.

The CDR3 sequence: CASKRDPNSYEQYF. The CDR3 DNA sequence: TGCGCCAGCAAAAGGGATCCGAATTCCTACGAGCAGTACTTC. The V call is TRBV5-1, the J call TRBJ2-7, with D uncertain. The germline CDR1 and CDR2 sequences are SGHRS and YFSETQ. V lost 6 bases to trimming and J lost 1 base, with 14 bases between them. The CDR3 runs 14 residues.

This chain links TRBV11-2 with TRBJ2-3, with TRBD1 matching 7 bases. The CDR3 has 15 residues. V trimming: 7 bases; J trimming: 0 bases; junction bases outside the gene matches: 7. CDR1 SGHAT and CDR2 FQNNGV come from the germline V gene. The CDR3 bases are TGTGCCAGCAAACCGGGGACAGCCAGCACAGATACGCAGTATTTT. Its protein is CASKPGTASTDTQYF.

The V and J genes are TRBV29-1 and TRBJ1-1; D is unclear. The CDR3 has 13 residues. Trimming cost V 3 bases and J 1 base, with 9 bases left between them. The germline gives CDR1 SQVTM, CDR2 ANQGSEA. The CDR3 bases are TGCAGCGTTGAGGTGTGGCCGAACACTGAAGCTTTCTTT. Amino acids: CSVEVWPNTEAFF. The whole variable domain, filled in from reference TRBV29-1 and TRBJ1-1, reads SAVISQKPSRDICQRGTSLTIQCQVDSQVTMMFWYRQQPGQSLTLIATANQGSEATYESGFVIDKFPISRPNLTFSTLTVSNMSPEDSSIYLCSVEVWPNTEAFFGQGTRLTVV.